This T cell receptor (beta chain) derives from a study of blood T cell repertoires in COVID-19. At the level of the study: Specimens from acute and convalescent COVID-19 originated in the United States, Italy and Spain. PBMCs, B-cell-depleted T cells, or T cells provided the cDNA or gDNA that made up the material.

V was pared by 6 bases and J by 1 base, with 8 bases of the junction left unmatched. The CDR3 length is 15 residues. The V gene's germline CDR1 is SNHLY and CDR2 FYNNEI. In the source study's methods: Researchers report that nucleated cell counts were estimated from reference gene primer amplification. Sequencing used immunoSEQ multiplex PCR; TCRdb keeps in-frame clones, though not all of them. V and J calls and clone size come straight from that table; D and trimming were deduced from the DNA. The sample holds over 50,000 clones, about 87% seen once. The sequence was obtained from a man in his fifties or sixties with acute or convalescent COVID-19. Sequencing used peripheral blood. J is TRBJ2-5 and V is TRBV2, with 7 bases fitting TRBD1. CDR3 coding DNA: TGTGCCAGCAGGACCGGGACAGAAATCCAAGAGACCCAGTACTTC. Translation: CASRTGTEIQETQYF. Looking up the rest from reference TRBV2 and TRBJ2-5 gives the full variable domain: EPEVTQTPSHQVTQMGQEVILRCVPISNHLYFYWYRQILGQKVEFLVSFYNNEISEKSEIFDDQFSVERPDGSNFTLKIRSTKLEDSAMYFCASRTGTEIQETQYFGPGTRLLVL.